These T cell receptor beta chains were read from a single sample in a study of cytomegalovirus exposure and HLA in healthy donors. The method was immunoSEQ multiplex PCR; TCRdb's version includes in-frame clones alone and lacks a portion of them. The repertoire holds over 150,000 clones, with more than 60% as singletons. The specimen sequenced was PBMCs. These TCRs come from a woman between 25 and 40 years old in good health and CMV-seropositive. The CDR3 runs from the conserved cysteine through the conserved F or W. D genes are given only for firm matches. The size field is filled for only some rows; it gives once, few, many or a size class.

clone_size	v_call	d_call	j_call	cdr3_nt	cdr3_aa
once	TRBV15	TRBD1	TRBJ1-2	TGTGCCACCAGCAGAGATAGGGACAGATACTATGGCTACACCTTC	CATSRDRDRYYGYTF
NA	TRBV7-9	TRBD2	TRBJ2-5	TGTGCCAGCAGCTTTAGCGGGAGCGGCGGGACCCAGTACTTC	CASSFSGSGGTQYF
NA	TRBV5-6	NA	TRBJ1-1	TGTGCCAGCAGCTTCGGGGTCCCCACTGAAGCTTTCTTT	CASSFGVPTEAFF
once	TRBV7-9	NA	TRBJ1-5	TGTGCCAGCAGCCCTCGGGGAGGGGGTAGTCAGCCCCAGCATTTT	CASSPRGGGSQPQHF
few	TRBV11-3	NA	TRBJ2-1	TGTGCCAGCAGCCCCGCGGCGGTAGTGGACAATGAGCAGTTCTTC	CASSPAAVVDNEQFF
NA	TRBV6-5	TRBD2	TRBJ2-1	TGTGCCAGCAGTTACTTTAGCGGGAATGAGCAGTTCTTC	CASSYFSGNEQFF
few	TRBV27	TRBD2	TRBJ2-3	TGTGCCAGCAGTTTAGATGGACTAGCGGGAGTGGCAGATACGCAGTATTTT	CASSLDGLAGVADTQYF
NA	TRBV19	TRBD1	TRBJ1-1	TGTGCCAGTAGTACCACCCCCAGGGGGCGCAGAACTGAAGCTTTCTTT	CASSTTPRGRRTEAFF
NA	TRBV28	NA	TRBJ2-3	TGTGCCAGCAGTTTCCCCACAACAGGGTTGGATACGCAGTATTTT	CASSFPTTGLDTQYF
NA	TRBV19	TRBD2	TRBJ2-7	TGTGCCAGTAGTCCAATAGCGGGGAGCTCCTACGAGCAGTACTTC	CASSPIAGSSYEQYF
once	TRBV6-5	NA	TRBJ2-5	TGTGCCAGCAGTTACTTCAGGGCGGCCCGAGAGACCCAGTACTTC	CASSYFRAARETQYF
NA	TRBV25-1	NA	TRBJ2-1	TGTGCCAGCACCGTATCGGGTGAGCAGTTCTTC	CASTVSGEQFF
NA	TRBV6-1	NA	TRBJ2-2	TGTGCCAGTAGACAGGTCCGCTCGAACACCGGGGAGCTGTTTTTT	CASRQVRSNTGELFF
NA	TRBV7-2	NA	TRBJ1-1	TGTGCCAGCAGCTTAGTGGGAGGGGAGGGGAACACTGAAGCTTTCTTT	CASSLVGGEGNTEAFF
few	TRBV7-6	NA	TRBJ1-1	TGTGCCAGCAGCTTAGAGGGCAGGGTGGACACTGAAGCTTTCTTT	CASSLEGRVDTEAFF
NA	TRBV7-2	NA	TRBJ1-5	TGTGCCAGCAGCCTTGGACTCAGTAGCAATCAGCCCCAGCATTTT	CASSLGLSSNQPQHF
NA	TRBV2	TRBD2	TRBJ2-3	TGTGCCAGCAGTGATTCTCTAGCGGGGGACGGAACAGATACGCAGTATTTT	CASSDSLAGDGTDTQYF
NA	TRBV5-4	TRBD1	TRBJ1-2	TGTGCCAGCAGCTTGCAGACAGGGGGCCCCTATGGCTACACCTTC	CASSLQTGGPYGYTF
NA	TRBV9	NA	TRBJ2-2	TGTGCCAGCAGCGTAGTGGGGGCGCCCCCCGGGGAGCTGTTTTTT	CASSVVGAPPGELFF
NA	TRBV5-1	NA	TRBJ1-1	TGCGCCAGCAGCCCCCAGTTGAACACTGAAGCTTTCTTT	CASSPQLNTEAFF
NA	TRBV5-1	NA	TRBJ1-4	TGCGCCAGCGGACCCGGGACAATTAATGAAAAACTGTTTTTT	CASGPGTINEKLFF
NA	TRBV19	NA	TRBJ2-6	TGTGCCAGTAGTACAACAGGGCCCGGGGCCAACGTCCTGACTTTC	CASSTTGPGANVLTF